The rows below give T cell receptor beta chains drawn from one sample of a study of T-cell memory formation after mild COVID-19. TCRdb ran MiXCR on the 5' RACE reads and lists one entry per CDR3 protein. The data contain approximately 560,000 distinct CDR3 sequences, approximately 15% of them seen just once; the ten biggest clones take up less than 10%. The specimen sequenced was PBMCs or a T cell subset sorted from them (not recorded which). Receptors were obtained from an adult woman who had mild COVID-19 (a few samples of this study predate the infection). Cell type and time point are not known. The CDR3 runs from the conserved cysteine through the conserved F or W. The D gene is left open where the match is weak. A row's size may be missing; if present it is once, few, many or a size class.

TGTGCCAGTAGCCGGCGGGACAGATCTAACTATGGCTACACCTTC,CASSRRDRSNYGYTF,few,TRBV19,TRBD1,TRBJ1-2
TGTGCCAGCAGCTTAGGACAGGGGGCTTGGAGCACAGATACGCAGTATTTT,CASSLGQGAWSTDTQYF,few,TRBV7-9,TRBD1,TRBJ2-3
TGCGCCAGCAGCTTCACTAGCGGGACCCCAGAGACCCAGTACTTC,CASSFTSGTPETQYF,few,TRBV5-1,TRBD2,TRBJ2-5
TGTGCCATCACCACCGGGACTAGAAAAAATGAGCAGTTCTTC,CAITTGTRKNEQFF,few,TRBV10-3,TRBD2,TRBJ2-1
TGTGCCAGCAGCGGCGGGACTAGCGGGTACTACGAGCAGTACTTC,CASSGGTSGYYEQYF,NA,TRBV5-5,TRBD2,TRBJ2-7
TGTGCCAGTAGTATACCCCGGGGGACTAGCGGGAGAGTAAGCTCCTACAATGAGCAGTTCTTC,CASSIPRGTSGRVSSYNEQFF,few,TRBV19,TRBD2,TRBJ2-1
TGTGCCAGCAGCTTATACAGGGATCAGAACGAGCAGTACTTC,CASSLYRDQNEQYF,few,TRBV7-9,NA,TRBJ2-7
TGCAGCGCACCCGTTTGGGGGTCGAGTGAAGCTTTCTTT,CSAPVWGSSEAFF,NA,TRBV29-1,NA,TRBJ1-1
TGTGCCAGCAGCCAAGCAGGACAGGGAAATCAGCCCCAGCATTTT,CASSQAGQGNQPQHF,NA,TRBV3-1,TRBD1,TRBJ1-5
TGCGCCAGCAGCCAGGACAGTCTAGATACGCAGTATTTT,CASSQDSLDTQYF,few,TRBV4-1,NA,TRBJ2-3
TGTGCCAGCAGCCTTTCGGGACACGGATCAGATACGCAGTATTTT,CASSLSGHGSDTQYF,few,TRBV7-3,NA,TRBJ2-3
TGTGCCTGGAGTGAGCTGGGACTAGCGATGGAGACCCAGTACTTC,CAWSELGLAMETQYF,few,TRBV30,TRBD2,TRBJ2-5
TGTGCCTGGAAGGGGCGGAACACTGAAGCTTTCTTT,CAWKGRNTEAFF,NA,TRBV30,NA,TRBJ1-1
TGTGCCAGCAGCTTAGCCGTAACTAGCGGCCCCACCTACGAGCAGTACTTC,CASSLAVTSGPTYEQYF,NA,TRBV7-4,TRBD2,TRBJ2-7
TGCAGTGCTAGAGGGGGCTGGGGGAACACTGAAGCTTTCTTT,CSARGGWGNTEAFF,NA,TRBV20-1,NA,TRBJ1-1
TGTGCCAGTCCCGCGGGACAGGGAAATCAGCCCCAGCATTTT,CASPAGQGNQPQHF,NA,TRBV19,TRBD1,TRBJ1-5
TGTGCCAGCAGCTTAGAAGAGGGACAGGGGTTGAATGAGCAGTTCTTC,CASSLEEGQGLNEQFF,few,TRBV7-3,TRBD1,TRBJ2-1
TGTGCCAGCGGGGGAGGGGGTTTAGCTAACTATGGCTACACCTTC,CASGGGGLANYGYTF,NA,TRBV12-3/TRBV12-4,NA,TRBJ1-2
TGCGCCAGCAGCTTGGATGGGACTAGCAGGGCAGATACGCAGTATTTT,CASSLDGTSRADTQYF,few,TRBV5-1,TRBD2,TRBJ2-3
TGTGCCAGCGGGACAGGGGGCTCGTACAATGAGCAGTTCTTC,CASGTGGSYNEQFF,NA,TRBV12-3/TRBV12-4,TRBD1,TRBJ2-1
TGCGCCAGCAGCCCTGGACAGGGAACGGGCGAGCAGTACTTC,CASSPGQGTGEQYF,few,TRBV5-1,TRBD1,TRBJ2-7
TGTGCCAGCAGTTTACCACCCAACTATGGCTACACCTTC,CASSLPPNYGYTF,NA,TRBV28,NA,TRBJ1-2
TGTGCCAGCAGTTACTCGGCGTTCAATCAGCTCACCGGGGAGCTGTTTTTT,CASSYSAFNQLTGELFF,NA,TRBV6-5,NA,TRBJ2-2
TGTGCCATCAAGACAGGTCAAGGACCTTATGGCTACACCTTC,CAIKTGQGPYGYTF,few,TRBV10-3,NA,TRBJ1-2
TGTGCCAGCAGCCAAACCTTCGGGGGAAGGAACACTGAAGCTTTCTTT,CASSQTFGGRNTEAFF,NA,TRBV3-1,NA,TRBJ1-1
TGTGCCAGCGGACAGGGGGCGGGTCTGGGCTACACCTTC,CASGQGAGLGYTF,NA,TRBV12-3/TRBV12-4,TRBD1,TRBJ1-2
TGTGCCAGCAGTTACTCGAAAGGGGCGGTCACTGAAGCTTTCTTT,CASSYSKGAVTEAFF,NA,TRBV6-5,NA,TRBJ1-1
TGCGCCAGCAGCTCCCCAACCGACAGGGCAGGAGAGACCCAGTACTTC,CASSSPTDRAGETQYF,NA,TRBV5-1,TRBD1,TRBJ2-5
TGCGCCAGAAGCCAAGATTTCCCTGACCTTATCGTCCGCACAGATACGCAGTATTTT,CARSQDFPDLIVRTDTQYF,NA,TRBV4-3,NA,TRBJ2-3
TGTGCCAGTAGTATGCCGGGGACAGGGAATTACGAGCAGTACTTC,CASSMPGTGNYEQYF,few,TRBV19,TRBD1,TRBJ2-7
TGTGCCAGCTCCTCTGGCAGCGGGGAGGGGGAGCAGTTCTTC,CASSSGSGEGEQFF,many,TRBV7-3,TRBD2,TRBJ2-1
TGTGCCAGCAGCTTCTCGGGACTTGACACCGGGGAGCTGTTTTTT,CASSFSGLDTGELFF,NA,TRBV3-1,NA,TRBJ2-2
TGCGCCAGCAGCTCTGGGGCCAACGTCCTGACTTTC,CASSSGANVLTF,many,TRBV5-1,NA,TRBJ2-6
TGTGCCAGCAGCTTAGCGCGTTGGGAGCTAGGGGGTGAGCAGTTCTTC,CASSLARWELGGEQFF,few,TRBV7-8,NA,TRBJ2-1
TGTGCCAGCAGCGCCCGGGACAGGGTAAGCGAGCAGTACTTC,CASSARDRVSEQYF,NA,TRBV7-9,TRBD1,TRBJ2-7
TGTGCCAGCAGTTTCGGACTAGTTAGAAACAATGAGCAGTTCTTC,CASSFGLVRNNEQFF,NA,TRBV6-6,TRBD2,TRBJ2-1
TGTGCCACCACGCGAGCCCGCCAAGAGACCCAGTACTTC,CATTRARQETQYF,few,TRBV15,NA,TRBJ2-5
TGCGCCAGCGCGGGGGGGACAGGTTACAATGAGCAGTTCTTC,CASAGGTGYNEQFF,NA,TRBV5-1,NA,TRBJ2-1
TGTGCCAGCAGTTACTCTGCGGAAGGCTACACCTTC,CASSYSAEGYTF,NA,TRBV6-5,NA,TRBJ1-2
TGTGCCAGCAGCCCCCGGACTAGCTGGGAGCAGTTCTTC,CASSPRTSWEQFF,few,TRBV5-4,TRBD2,TRBJ2-1
TGTGCCAGCAGCAGTACAGGCCTCTCTGGAAACACCATATATTTT,CASSSTGLSGNTIYF,few,TRBV7-2,NA,TRBJ1-3
TGTGCCAGCAGCCAAGATCCGGGGGGCACCTACGAGCAGTACTTC,CASSQDPGGTYEQYF,NA,TRBV3-1,NA,TRBJ2-7
TGTGCCAGCTCACCACCCGGGACAGCGAACTCCTACGAGCAGTACTTC,CASSPPGTANSYEQYF,few,TRBV18,TRBD1,TRBJ2-7
TGTGCCAGCAGCCGGATAGAGGCGACTAGCGGGTCCCACAGAGATACGCAGTATTTT,CASSRIEATSGSHRDTQYF,NA,TRBV7-6,TRBD2,TRBJ2-3
TGTGCCAGCAGCTGGGACCTCCCGAAAACTGAAGCTTTCTTT,CASSWDLPKTEAFF,NA,TRBV12-3/TRBV12-4,NA,TRBJ1-1
TGTGCCAGCAGCCCCGGACTTGACAGGGCGGGAGAGACCCAGTACTTC,CASSPGLDRAGETQYF,NA,TRBV5-6,TRBD1,TRBJ2-5
TGTGCCAGCAGTTCTCTCGGGGGGGACGGCACAGATACGCAGTATTTT,CASSSLGGDGTDTQYF,NA,TRBV12-3/TRBV12-4,TRBD2,TRBJ2-3